This T cell receptor beta chain was sequenced during a study of T cell responses to AZD1222 COVID-19 vaccine. General observations from the study: Spike-specific TCR repertoires showed rising breadth and depth after two AZD1222 doses. The donors showed a predominance of white British ancestry and of females, with possible underestimation of clonal diversity. Mapped onto spike, vaccine-associated CD4 TCRs spanned it and were dominant at 160-218 and 743-854. Just five or six AZD1222 recipients were seropositive at baseline.

V was clipped by 0 bases and J by 3 bases, with 9 bases between them. Germline-derived CDR1 and CDR2 are SGHRS and YFSETQ. The CDR3 covers 14 residues. Worth noting for this clone: Its specificity is unknown.

Some clones are missing from TCRdb's copy, which holds only in-frame ones; the method was immunoSEQ multiplex PCR. The profile shows under 130,000 clones, around nine tenths of them singletons. The sample here was peripheral blood, taken on day 0 of AZD1222 vaccination. V and J are TRBV5-1 and TRBJ2-5; the D gene could be TRBD1 or TRBD2 (5 bases each). The receptor was isolated from an adult in good health. In nucleotides, the CDR3 is TGCGCCAGCAGCTTGGGGGGGTCAGAAGAGACCCAGTACTTC. Protein: CASSLGGSEETQYF.